This TCR beta chain was observed in a study of T cells in localized non-small cell lung cancer. Whole-study results and caveats: Only one tumor region was sequenced, so heterogeneity remains possible. The highest T cell clonality was in uninvolved adjacent lung, above tumor.

A note on this clone: Its antigen is currently unknown.

The data were produced by immunoSEQ multiplex PCR, yet TCRdb's version contains in-frame clones alone and is incomplete. The data show around 40,000 clones, about 85% seen once. The CDR3 spans 17 residues. The germline V gene encodes CDR1 SGHVS and CDR2 FNYEAQ. J was trimmed by 6 bases and V by 0 bases; bases with no gene match: 13. The gene calls are TRBV7-6 and TRBJ1-1; 7 bases are shared with TRBD1. The TCR originated in a woman aged 18-55 years with stage III lung adenocarcinoma. Material: peripheral blood, obtained before any cancer treatment. CDR3 residues: CASSLAPGGRTGAEAFF. The DNA of the CDR3 is TGTGCCAGCAGCTTAGCCCCTGGAGGCAGAACAGGGGCTGAAGCTTTCTTT.